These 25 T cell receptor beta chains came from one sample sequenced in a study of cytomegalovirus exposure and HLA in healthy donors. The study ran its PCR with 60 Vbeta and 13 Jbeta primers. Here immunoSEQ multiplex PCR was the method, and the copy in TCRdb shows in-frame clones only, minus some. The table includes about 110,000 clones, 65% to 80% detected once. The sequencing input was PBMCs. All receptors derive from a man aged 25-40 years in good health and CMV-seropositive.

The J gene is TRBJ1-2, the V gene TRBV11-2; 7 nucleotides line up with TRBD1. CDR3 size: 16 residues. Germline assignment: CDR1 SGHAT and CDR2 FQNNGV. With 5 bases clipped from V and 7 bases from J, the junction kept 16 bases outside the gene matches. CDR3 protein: CASSTIGLGGESGYTF. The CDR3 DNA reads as TGTGCCAGCAGCACTATTGGCCTAGGGGGCGAGAGTGGCTACACCTTC.

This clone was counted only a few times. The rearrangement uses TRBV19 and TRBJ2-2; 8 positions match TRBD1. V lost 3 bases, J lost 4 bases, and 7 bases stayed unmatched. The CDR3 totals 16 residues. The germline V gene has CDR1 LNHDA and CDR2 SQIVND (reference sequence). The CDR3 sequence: CASSISARGRTGELFF. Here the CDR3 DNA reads TGTGCCAGTAGTATTTCCGCCAGGGGGCGCACCGGGGAGCTGTTTTTT.

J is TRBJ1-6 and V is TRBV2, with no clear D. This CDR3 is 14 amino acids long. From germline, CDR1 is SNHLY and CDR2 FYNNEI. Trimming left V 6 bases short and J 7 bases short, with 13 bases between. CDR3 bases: TGTGCCAGCAGGAAGGGTAGGGAGAATTCACCCCTCCACTTT. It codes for CASRKGRENSPLHF.

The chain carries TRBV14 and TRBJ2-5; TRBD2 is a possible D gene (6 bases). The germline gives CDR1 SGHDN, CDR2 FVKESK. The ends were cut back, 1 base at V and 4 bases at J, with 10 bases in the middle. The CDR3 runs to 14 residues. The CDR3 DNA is TGTGCCAGCAGCCAAGCCCGGGGGAGAGAGACCCAGTACTTC. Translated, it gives CASSQARGRETQYF.

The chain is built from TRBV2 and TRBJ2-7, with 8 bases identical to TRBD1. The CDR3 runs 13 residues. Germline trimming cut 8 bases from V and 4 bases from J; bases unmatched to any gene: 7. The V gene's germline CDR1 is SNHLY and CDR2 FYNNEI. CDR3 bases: TGTGCCAGCGGACGACAGGGGATATACGAGCAGTACTTC. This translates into CASGRQGIYEQYF.

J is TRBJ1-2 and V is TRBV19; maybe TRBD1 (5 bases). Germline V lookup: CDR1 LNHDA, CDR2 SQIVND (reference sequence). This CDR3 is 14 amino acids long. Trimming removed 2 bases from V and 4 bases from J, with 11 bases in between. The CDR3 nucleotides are TGTGCCAGTAGTATAAACGGGGGTTTCTATGGCTACACCTTC. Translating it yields CASSINGGFYGYTF.

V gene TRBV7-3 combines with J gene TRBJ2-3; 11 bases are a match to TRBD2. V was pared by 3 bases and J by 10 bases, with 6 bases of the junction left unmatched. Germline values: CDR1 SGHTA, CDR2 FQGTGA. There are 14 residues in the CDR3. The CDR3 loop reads CASSFMPGLAAQYF. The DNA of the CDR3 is TGTGCCAGCAGCTTTATGCCGGGACTAGCGGCGCAGTATTTT.

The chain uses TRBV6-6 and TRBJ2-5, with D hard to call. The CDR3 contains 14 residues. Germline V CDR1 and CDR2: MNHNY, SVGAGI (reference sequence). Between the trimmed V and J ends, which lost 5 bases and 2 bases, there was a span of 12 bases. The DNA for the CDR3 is TGTGCCAGCAGTCACCAGGTTAAACAAGAGACCCAGTACTTC. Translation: CASSHQVKQETQYF.

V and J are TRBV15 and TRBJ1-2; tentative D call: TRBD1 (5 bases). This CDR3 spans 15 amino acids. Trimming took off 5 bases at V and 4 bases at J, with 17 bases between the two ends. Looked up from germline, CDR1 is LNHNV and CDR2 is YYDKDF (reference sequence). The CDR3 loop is CATSVEDSYVYGYTF. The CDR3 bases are TGTGCCACCAGCGTCGAAGACAGCTACGTCTATGGCTACACCTTC. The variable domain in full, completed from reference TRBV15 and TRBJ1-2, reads DAMVIQNPRYQVTQFGKPVTLSCSQTLNHNVMYWYQQKSSQAPKLLFHYYDKDFNNEADTPDNFQSRRPNTSFCFLDIRSPGLGDTAMYLCATSVEDSYVYGYTFGSGTRLTVV.

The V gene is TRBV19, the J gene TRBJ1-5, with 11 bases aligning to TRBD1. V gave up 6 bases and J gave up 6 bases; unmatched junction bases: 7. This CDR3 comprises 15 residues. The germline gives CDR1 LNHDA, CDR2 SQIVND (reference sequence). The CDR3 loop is CASRDIGTGGQPQHF. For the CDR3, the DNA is TGTGCCAGTAGAGACATCGGGACAGGGGGTCAGCCCCAGCATTTT.

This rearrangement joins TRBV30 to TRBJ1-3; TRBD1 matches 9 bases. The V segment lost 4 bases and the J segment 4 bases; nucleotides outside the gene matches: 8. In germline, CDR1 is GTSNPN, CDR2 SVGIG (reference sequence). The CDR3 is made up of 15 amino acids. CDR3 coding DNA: TGTGCCTGGAATGGCGCCGGGACAGGGGGAAACACCATATATTTT. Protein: CAWNGAGTGGNTIYF.

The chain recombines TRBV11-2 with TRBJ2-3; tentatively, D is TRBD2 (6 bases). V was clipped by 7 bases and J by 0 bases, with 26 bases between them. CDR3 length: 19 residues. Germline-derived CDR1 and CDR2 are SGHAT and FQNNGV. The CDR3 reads CASTNLKTFSGTSTDTQYF. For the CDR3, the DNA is TGTGCCAGCACAAACCTCAAAACTTTCTCAGGGACTAGCACAGATACGCAGTATTTT.

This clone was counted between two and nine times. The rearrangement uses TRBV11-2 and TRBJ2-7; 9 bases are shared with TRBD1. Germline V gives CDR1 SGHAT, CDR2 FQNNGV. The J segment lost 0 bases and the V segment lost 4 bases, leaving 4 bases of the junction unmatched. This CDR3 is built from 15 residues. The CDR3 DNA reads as TGTGCCAGCAGCTCCCGGGACAGGGACTCCTACGAGCAGTACTTC. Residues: CASSSRDRDSYEQYF. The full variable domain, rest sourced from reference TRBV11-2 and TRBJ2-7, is EAGVAQSPRYKIIEKRQSVAFWCNPISGHATLYWYQQILGQGPKLLIQFQNNGVVDDSQLPKDRFSAERLKGVDSTLKIQPAKLEDSAVYLCASSSRDRDSYEQYFGPGTRLTVT.

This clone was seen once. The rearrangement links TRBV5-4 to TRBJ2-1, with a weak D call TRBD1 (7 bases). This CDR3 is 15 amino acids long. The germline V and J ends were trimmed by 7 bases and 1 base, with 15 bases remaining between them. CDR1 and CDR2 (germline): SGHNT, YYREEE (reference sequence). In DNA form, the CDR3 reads TGTGCCAGCCGATCGGGGGACAGATCCTACAATGAGCAGTTCTTC. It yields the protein CASRSGDRSYNEQFF.

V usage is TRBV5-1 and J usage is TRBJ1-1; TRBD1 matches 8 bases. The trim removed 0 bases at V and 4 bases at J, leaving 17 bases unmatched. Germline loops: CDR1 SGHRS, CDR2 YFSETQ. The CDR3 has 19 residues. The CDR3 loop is CASSLVGQGRRNLGTEAFF. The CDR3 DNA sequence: TGCGCCAGCAGCTTGGTAGGACAGGGTAGACGGAACTTGGGCACTGAAGCTTTCTTT.

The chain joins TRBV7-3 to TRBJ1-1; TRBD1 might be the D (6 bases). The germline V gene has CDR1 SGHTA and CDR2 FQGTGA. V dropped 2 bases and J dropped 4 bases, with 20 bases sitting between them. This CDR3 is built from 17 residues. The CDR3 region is CASSLHGGAGDGTEAFF. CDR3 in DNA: TGTGCCAGCAGCTTACACGGGGGCGCGGGGGATGGCACTGAAGCTTTCTTT.

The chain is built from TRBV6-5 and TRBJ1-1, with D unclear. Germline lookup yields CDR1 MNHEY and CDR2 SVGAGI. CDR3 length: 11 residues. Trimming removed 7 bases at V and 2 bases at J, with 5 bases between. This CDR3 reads CASTSNTEAFF. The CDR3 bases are TGTGCCAGCACCTCCAACACTGAAGCTTTCTTT.

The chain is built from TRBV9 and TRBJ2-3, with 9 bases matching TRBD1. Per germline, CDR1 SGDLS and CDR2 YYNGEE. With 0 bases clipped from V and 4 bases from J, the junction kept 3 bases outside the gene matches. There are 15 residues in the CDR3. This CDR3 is CASSVATGGADTQYF. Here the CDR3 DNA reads TGTGCCAGCAGCGTAGCAACAGGGGGCGCAGATACGCAGTATTTT.

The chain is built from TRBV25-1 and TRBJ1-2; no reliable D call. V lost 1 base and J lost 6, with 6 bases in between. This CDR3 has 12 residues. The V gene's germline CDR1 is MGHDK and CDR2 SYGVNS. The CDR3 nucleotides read TGTGCCAGCAGTGAATTCGAGAATGGCTACACCTTC. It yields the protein CASSEFENGYTF.

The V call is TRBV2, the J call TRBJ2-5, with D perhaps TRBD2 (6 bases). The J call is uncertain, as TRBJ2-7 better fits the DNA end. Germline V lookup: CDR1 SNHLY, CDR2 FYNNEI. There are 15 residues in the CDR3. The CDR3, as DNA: TGTGCCAGCAGTGGGGACTTTTCGAGCTCCTACGAGCAGTACTTC. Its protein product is CASSGDFSSSYEQYF.

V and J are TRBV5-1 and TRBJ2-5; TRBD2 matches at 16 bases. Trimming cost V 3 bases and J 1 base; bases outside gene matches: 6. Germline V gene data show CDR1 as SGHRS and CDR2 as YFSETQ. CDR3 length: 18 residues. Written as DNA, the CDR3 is TGCGCCAGCAGCTCAATGGGGACTAGCGGGGGGGGCCAAGAGACCCAGTACTTC. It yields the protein CASSSMGTSGGGQETQYF.

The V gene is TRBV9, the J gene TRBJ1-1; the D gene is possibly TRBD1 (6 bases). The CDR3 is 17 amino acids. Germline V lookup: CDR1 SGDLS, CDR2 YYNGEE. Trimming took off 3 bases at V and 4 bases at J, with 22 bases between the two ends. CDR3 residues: CASSGGTGTWAATEAFF. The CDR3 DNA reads TGTGCCAGCAGCGGGGGAACCGGGACATGGGCAGCCACTGAAGCTTTCTTT. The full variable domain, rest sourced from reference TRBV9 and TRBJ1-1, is DSGVTQTPKHLITATGQRVTLRCSPRSGDLSVYWYQQSLDQGLQFLIQYYNGEERAKGNILERFSAQQFPDLHSELNLSSLELGDSALYFCASSGGTGTWAATEAFFGQGTRLTVV.

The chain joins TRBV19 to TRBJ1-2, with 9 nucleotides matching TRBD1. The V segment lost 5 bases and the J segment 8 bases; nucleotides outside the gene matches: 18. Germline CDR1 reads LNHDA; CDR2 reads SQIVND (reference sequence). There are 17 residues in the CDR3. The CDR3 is CASSQTSGGQGPGGYTF. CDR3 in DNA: TGTGCCAGTAGTCAAACGTCGGGTGGACAGGGGCCTGGAGGCTACACCTTC.

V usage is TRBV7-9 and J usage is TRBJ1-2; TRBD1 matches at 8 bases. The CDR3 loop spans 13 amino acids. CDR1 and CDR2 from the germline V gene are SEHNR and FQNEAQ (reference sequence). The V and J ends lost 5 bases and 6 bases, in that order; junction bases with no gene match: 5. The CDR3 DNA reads TGTGCCAGCAGCCCACAGGGGGAAAATGGCTACACCTTC. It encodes CASSPQGENGYTF.

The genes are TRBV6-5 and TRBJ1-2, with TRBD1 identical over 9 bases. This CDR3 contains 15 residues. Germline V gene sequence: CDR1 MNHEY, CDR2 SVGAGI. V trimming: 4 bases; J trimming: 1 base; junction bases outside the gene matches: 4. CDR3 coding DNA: TGTGCCAGCAGTTCCGGGACAGGGTATAACTATGGCTACACCTTC. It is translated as CASSSGTGYNYGYTF.